This TCR beta chain comes out of a study of cytomegalovirus exposure and HLA in healthy donors. Study-level information: Earlier work reported approximately 110 million unique TCR beta sequences from about 180 million T cells.

The primer mix had 60 Vbeta and 13 Jbeta primers. Method: immunoSEQ multiplex PCR; TCRdb's copy keeps in-frame clones and lacks some. Of some 100,000 clones in the sample, about 70% were seen once. Study results and limitations: In a later analysis, a genetic analysis reported fewer productive-TCR N-insertions in an Asian-associated ancestry cluster than the cohort average. Altogether, 160 or so TCR beta chains were recorded as cytomegalovirus-associated. Some public TCRs appeared in many individuals, while most sequences were rare.

With respect to this clone: Its antigen is still unknown.

The CDR3 has 11 amino acids. The germline V gene has CDR1 MNHEY and CDR2 SMNVEV (reference sequence). V lost 6 bases, J lost 4 bases, and 4 bases lay in between. The specimen was PBMCs. V is TRBV27 and J is TRBJ1-3, with D hard to call. The source is a woman aged 40 to 50 in good health and CMV-seronegative. DNA of the CDR3: TGTGCCAGCAGCTTCGGAAACACCATATATTTT. It translates to CASSFGNTIYF.